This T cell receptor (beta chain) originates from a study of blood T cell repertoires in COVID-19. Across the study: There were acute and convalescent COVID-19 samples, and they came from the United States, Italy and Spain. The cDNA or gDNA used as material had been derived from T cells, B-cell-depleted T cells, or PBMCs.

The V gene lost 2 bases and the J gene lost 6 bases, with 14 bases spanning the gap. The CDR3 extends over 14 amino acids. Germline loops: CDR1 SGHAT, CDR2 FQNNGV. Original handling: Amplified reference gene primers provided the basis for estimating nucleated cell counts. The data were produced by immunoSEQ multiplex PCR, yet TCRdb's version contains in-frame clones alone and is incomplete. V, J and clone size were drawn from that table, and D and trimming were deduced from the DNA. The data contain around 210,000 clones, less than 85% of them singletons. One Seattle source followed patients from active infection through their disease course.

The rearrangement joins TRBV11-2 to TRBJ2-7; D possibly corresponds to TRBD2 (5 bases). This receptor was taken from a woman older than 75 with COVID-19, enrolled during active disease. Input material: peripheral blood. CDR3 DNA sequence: TGTGCCAGCAGCTTACTCGGTCGGGGTGCCGAGCAGTACTTC. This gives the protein CASSLLGRGAEQYF.